This record concerns one T cell receptor beta chain sequence. The repertoire was sequenced with immunoSEQ multiplex PCR; TCRdb's copy has only in-frame clones and lacks some. The sample consists of under 8,500 clones, around 66% of them appearing once. These data are taken from a study of early stage breast cancer tumors. Normal breast often needed roughly 95-330 mg of tissue for enough DNA. This CDR3 contains 13 residues. Germline V gene data show CDR1 as SGHDT and CDR2 as YYEEEE. V was clipped by 4 bases and J by 2 bases, with 9 bases between them. The chain joins TRBV5-6 to TRBJ2-5, with D possibly matching TRBD1 (5 bases). Material: normal breast tissue next to the tumor. The receptor comes from a person aged 45 to 59 with breast cancer. The CDR3 reads CASSPPGQETQYF. CDR3 DNA sequence: TGTGCCAGCAGCCCGCCAGGGCAAGAGACCCAGTACTTC.